The table lists the clone carrying this T cell receptor beta chain with many counts. The antigen is not known. TCRdb itself ran the multiplex PCR reads through MiXCR, one entry per CDR3 protein. Of about 25,000 distinct CDR3 sequences in the sample, about 24% were seen once. The data originate from a study of breast tumors, draining lymph nodes, adjacent tissues. Whole-study results and caveats: Tumor repertoires ranked between lymph nodes and nontumor tissue in diversity, with V and J gene preferences. That most tumor T cells come from lymph nodes remained unproven. Luminal-like breast cancer showed significantly higher tumor–nontumor repertoire similarity than basal-like.

V shed 1 base, J shed 6 bases, and the junction held 4 bases outside the gene matches. The CDR3 has 15 amino acids. CDR1 and CDR2 (germline): SGHAT, FQNNGV. The sequenced sample consisted of breast tumor tissue. This TCR derives from a female donor with breast cancer. Some clones in this sample may be carry-over from other donors' samples. V usage is TRBV11-2 and J usage is TRBJ1-3; 9 nucleotides align to TRBD1. CDR3 region: CASSLADRGVNTIYF. The DNA of the CDR3 is TGTGCCAGCAGCTTAGCGGACAGGGGAGTAAACACCATATATTTT. Complete variable domain (other parts from reference TRBV11-2 and TRBJ1-3): EAGVAQSPRYKIIEKRQSVAFWCNPISGHATLYWYQQILGQGPKLLIQFQNNGVVDDSQLPKDRFSAERLKGVDSTLKIQPAKLEDSAVYLCASSLADRGVNTIYFGEGSWLTVV.